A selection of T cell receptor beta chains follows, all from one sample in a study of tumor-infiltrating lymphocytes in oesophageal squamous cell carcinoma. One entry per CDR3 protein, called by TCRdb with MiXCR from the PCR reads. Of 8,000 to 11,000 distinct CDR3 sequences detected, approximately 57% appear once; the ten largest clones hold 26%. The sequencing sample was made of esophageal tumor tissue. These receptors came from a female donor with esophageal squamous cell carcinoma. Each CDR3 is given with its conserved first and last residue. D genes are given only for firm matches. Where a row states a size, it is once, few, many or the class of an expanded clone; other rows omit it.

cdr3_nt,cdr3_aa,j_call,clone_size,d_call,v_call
TGTGCCAGCAGCTTAGCCTCAGAGCGAGGCGGGCAGTTCTTC,CASSLASERGGQFF,TRBJ2-1,.,.,TRBV7-8
TGTGCCAGCAGCCCTGAAGGGACAGGGTCCGACGCTTTCTTT,CASSPEGTGSDAFF,TRBJ1-1,.,TRBD1,TRBV11-1
TGTGCCAGCAGCTTAGGCAGTAATGGCTACACCTTC,CASSLGSNGYTF,TRBJ1-2,large,.,TRBV7-2
TGTGCCAGCACCCGGGACAGGGGAAACAATGAGCAGTTCTTC,CASTRDRGNNEQFF,TRBJ2-1,.,TRBD1,TRBV6-2/TRBV6-3
TGTGCCAGCAACCGGGACTCCCTATTCAATGAGCAGTTCTTC,CASNRDSLFNEQFF,TRBJ2-1,.,.,TRBV12-3/TRBV12-4
TGTGCCACCAGTGGATGGGGAGGCGGCTACACCTTC,CATSGWGGGYTF,TRBJ1-2,.,.,TRBV24-1
TGTGCCAGCAGCACGGGACAGGGGTACAATGAGCAGTTCTTC,CASSTGQGYNEQFF,TRBJ2-1,few,TRBD1,TRBV7-9
TGTGCCAGCAGCATCGGAGGGACTAGCGGACAAGAGACCCAGTACTTC,CASSIGGTSGQETQYF,TRBJ2-5,.,TRBD2,TRBV7-2
TGTGCCAGCAGCTCCAGGACTAGCGGGAAAAGTTATGAGCAGTTCTTC,CASSSRTSGKSYEQFF,TRBJ2-1,once,TRBD2,TRBV7-9
TGTGCCAGCAGCATCTCCAGGACCGGGGAGCTGTATTTT,CASSISRTGELYF,TRBJ2-3,.,.,TRBV7-6